The clone carrying this TCR beta chain was found a few times. The repertoire was sequenced with immunoSEQ multiplex PCR; TCRdb's copy has only in-frame clones and lacks some. The profile shows 84,000 or so clones, around 90% of them singletons. V gave up 6 bases and J gave up 6 bases; unmatched junction bases: 10. This CDR3 spans 14 amino acids. Germline values: CDR1 MNHEY, CDR2 SVGAGI. The data were obtained in a study of PD-1 blockade in classical Hodgkin lymphoma. The patients all showed relapse after autologous stem cell transplantation, while their brentuximab vedotin exposure varied. This receptor was taken from a human donor with classical Hodgkin lymphoma. The sequencing here drew on peripheral blood mononuclear cells (PBMCs), taken before the second cycle of nivolumab. The chain has TRBV6-5 and TRBJ1-2; 7 bases are shared with TRBD1. The CDR3 reads CASSPTLTGDGYTF. The CDR3 nucleotides are TGTGCCAGCAGCCCTACACTAACAGGGGATGGCTACACCTTC.